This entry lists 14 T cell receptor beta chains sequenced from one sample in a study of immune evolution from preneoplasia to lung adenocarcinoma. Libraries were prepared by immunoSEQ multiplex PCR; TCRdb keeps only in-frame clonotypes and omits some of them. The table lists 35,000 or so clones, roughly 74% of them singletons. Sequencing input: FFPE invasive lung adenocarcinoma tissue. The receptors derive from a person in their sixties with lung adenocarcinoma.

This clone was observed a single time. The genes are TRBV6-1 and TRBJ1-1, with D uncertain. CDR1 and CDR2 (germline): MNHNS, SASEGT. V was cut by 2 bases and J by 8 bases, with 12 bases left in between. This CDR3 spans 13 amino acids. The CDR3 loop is CASSEKPLVEAFF. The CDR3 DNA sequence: TGTGCCAGCAGTGAAAAGCCCTTGGTGGAAGCTTTCTTT.

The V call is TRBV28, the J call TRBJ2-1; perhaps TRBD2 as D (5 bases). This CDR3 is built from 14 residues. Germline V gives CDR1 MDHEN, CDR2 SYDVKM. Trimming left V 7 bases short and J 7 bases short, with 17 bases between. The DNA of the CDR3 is TGTGCCAGCACGCTGAGGCGGGCGGAAAATGAGCAGTTCTTC. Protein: CASTLRRAENEQFF.

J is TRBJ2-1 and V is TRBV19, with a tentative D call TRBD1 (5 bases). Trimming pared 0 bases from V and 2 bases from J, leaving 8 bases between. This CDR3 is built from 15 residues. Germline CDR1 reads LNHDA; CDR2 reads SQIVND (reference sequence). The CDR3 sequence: CASSIDGATYNEQFF. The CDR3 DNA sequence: TGTGCCAGTAGTATAGATGGGGCCACCTACAATGAGCAGTTCTTC.

CDR3 sequence: CASKFRDRGHDGYTF. Written as DNA, the CDR3 is TGTGCCAGCAAATTCCGGGACAGGGGGCATGATGGCTACACCTTC. This chain uses TRBV27 with TRBJ1-2; TRBD1 matches at 12 bases. V was pared by 7 bases and J by 6 bases, with 9 bases of the junction left unmatched. The length of the CDR3 is 15 residues. The germline V gene has CDR1 MNHEY and CDR2 SMNVEV (reference sequence).

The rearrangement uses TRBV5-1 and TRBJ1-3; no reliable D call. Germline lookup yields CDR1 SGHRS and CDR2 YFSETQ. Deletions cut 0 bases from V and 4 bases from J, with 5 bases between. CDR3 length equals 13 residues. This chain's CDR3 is CASSLELGNTIYF. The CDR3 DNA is TGCGCCAGCAGCTTGGAATTAGGAAACACCATATATTTT.

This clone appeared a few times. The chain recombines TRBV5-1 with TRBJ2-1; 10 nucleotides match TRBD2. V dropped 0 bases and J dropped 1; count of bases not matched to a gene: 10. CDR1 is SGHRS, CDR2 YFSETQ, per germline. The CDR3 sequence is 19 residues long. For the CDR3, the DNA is TGCGCCAGCAGCTTGGCGGCTCTAGCGGGAGATATTTCCTACAATGAGCAGTTCTTC. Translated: CASSLAALAGDISYNEQFF.

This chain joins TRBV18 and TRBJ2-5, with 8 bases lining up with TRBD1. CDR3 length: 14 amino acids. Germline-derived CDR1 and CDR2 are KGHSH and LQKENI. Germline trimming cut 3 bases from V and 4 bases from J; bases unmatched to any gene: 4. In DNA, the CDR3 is TGTGCCAGCTCACCGCAACAGGGGGGAGAGACCCAGTACTTC. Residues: CASSPQQGGETQYF.

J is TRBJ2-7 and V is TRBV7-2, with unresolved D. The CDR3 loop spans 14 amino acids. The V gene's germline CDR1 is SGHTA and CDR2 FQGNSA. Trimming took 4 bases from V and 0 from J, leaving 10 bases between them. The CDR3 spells CASSYQTGSYEQYF. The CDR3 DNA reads TGTGCCAGCAGCTATCAGACTGGCTCCTACGAGCAGTACTTC.

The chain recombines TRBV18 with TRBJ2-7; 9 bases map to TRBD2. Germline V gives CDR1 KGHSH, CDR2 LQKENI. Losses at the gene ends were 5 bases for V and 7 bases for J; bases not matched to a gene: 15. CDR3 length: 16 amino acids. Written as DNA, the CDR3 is TGTGCCAGCTCATCGTTTGGGGCGGGAGGGCCGGGAGAGCAGTACTTC. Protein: CASSSFGAGGPGEQYF.

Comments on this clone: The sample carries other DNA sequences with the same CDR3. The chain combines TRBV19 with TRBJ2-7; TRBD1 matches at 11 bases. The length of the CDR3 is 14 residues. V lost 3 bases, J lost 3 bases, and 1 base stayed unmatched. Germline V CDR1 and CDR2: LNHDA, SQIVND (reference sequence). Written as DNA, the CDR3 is TGTGCCAGTAGTATTGGGACAGGGGGCTACGAGCAGTACTTC. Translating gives CASSIGTGGYEQYF.

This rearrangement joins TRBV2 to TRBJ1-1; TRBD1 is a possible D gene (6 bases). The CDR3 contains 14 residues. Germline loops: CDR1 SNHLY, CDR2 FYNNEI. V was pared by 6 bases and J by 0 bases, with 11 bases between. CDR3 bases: TGTGCCAGCAGCCCGGACAGCATGAACACTGAAGCTTTCTTT. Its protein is CASSPDSMNTEAFF.

In nucleotides, the CDR3 is TGTGCCAGCAACCCGGGAGGAGCGGCGGAGCAGTTCTTC. Protein product: CASNPGGAAEQFF. J is TRBJ2-1 and V is TRBV14, with 7 bases fitting TRBD2. The CDR3 sequence is 13 residues long. Germline V gene sequence: CDR1 SGHDN, CDR2 FVKESK. V shed 7 bases, J shed 10 bases, and the junction held 10 bases outside the gene matches.

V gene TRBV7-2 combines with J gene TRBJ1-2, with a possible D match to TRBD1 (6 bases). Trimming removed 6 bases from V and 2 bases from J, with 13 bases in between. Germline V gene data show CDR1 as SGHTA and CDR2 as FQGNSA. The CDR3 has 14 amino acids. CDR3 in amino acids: CASRPVGGNYGYTF. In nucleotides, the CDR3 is TGTGCCAGCAGGCCGGTAGGGGGGAACTATGGCTACACCTTC.

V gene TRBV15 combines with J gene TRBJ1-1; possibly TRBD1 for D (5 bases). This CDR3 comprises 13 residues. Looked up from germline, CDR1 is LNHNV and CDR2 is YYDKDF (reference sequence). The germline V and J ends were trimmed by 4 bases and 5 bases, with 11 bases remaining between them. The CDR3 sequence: CATSTTRVTEAFF. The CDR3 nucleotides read TGTGCCACCAGCACGACCAGGGTAACTGAAGCTTTCTTT.